The present T cell receptor (beta chain) was sequenced within a study of response to subunit inactivated influenza vaccine. Study-wide findings and caveats: The authors put forward the suggestion that each seasonal influenza vaccination may bring in only a limited number of new T cells.

CDR3 length: 16 residues. Germline V lookup: CDR1 SGHTA, CDR2 FQGNSA. Germline trimming cut 3 bases from V and 4 bases from J; bases unmatched to any gene: 7. TCRdb analysed the RT-PCR reads with MiXCR anew, one entry per CDR3 protein. In the table there are approximately 480,000 distinct CDR3 sequences, roughly 9.8% of which are singletons. In the case of this clonotype: No antigen is known for it.

The sequence was obtained from a man aged 50-59 years who received an inactivated influenza vaccine. This chain links TRBV7-2 with TRBJ2-1; 9 bases agree with TRBD2. The sequencing here drew on PBMCs from blood, taken roughly 6 weeks after vaccination. CDR3 coding DNA: TGTGCCAGCAGCTTTGAAGTAGCGGGGGTATACAATGAGCAGTTCTTC. Translated, it gives CASSFEVAGVYNEQFF.